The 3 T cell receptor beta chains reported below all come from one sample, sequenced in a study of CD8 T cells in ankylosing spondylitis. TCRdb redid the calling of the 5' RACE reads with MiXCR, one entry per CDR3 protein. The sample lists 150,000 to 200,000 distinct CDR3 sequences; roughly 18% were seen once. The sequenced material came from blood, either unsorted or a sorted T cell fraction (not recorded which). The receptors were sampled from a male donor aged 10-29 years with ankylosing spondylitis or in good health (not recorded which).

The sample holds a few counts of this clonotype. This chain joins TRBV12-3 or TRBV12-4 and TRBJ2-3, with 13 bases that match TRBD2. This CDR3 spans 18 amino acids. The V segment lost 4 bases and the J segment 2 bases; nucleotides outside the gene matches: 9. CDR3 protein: CASSSQGLAGISTDTQYF. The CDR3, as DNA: TGTGCCAGCAGTTCCCAGGGACTAGCGGGAATCTCCACAGATACGCAGTATTTT.

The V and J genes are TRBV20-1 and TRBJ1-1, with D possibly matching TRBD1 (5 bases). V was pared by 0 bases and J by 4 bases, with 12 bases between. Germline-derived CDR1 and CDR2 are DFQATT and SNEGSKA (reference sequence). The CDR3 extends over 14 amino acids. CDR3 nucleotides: TGCAGTGCTAGAGAGTCGAGGGACGTCACTGAAGCTTTCTTT. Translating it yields CSARESRDVTEAFF.

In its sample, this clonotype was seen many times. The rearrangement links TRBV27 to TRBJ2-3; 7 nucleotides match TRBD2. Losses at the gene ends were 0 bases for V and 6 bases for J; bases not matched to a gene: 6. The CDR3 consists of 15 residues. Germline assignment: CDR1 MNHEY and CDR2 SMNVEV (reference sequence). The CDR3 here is CASSLSVGRVDTQYF. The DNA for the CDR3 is TGTGCCAGCAGTTTATCGGTGGGGAGGGTGGATACGCAGTATTTT.